Shown below are 5 T cell receptor beta chains from a single sample sequenced in a study of T-cell reconstitution after alpha-beta-depleted transplantation in children. The TCRbeta library incorporated unique molecular identifiers. From the PCR reads, TCRdb called clonotypes with MiXCR, one entry per CDR3 protein. This table has around 240,000 distinct CDR3 sequences, 6.5% to 9% appearing once. This material consisted of PBMCs, mostly from graft donor cells, taken 180 days after TCRalphabeta/CD19-depleted stem cell transplant. The receptor set was obtained from a male patient between 10 and 17 years old who had a stem cell transplant for acute lymphoblastic leukemia, so the T cells may come from the graft donor.

This clonotype was recorded many times. J is TRBJ1-1 and V is TRBV2, with D uncertain. This CDR3 region has 15 residues. The V and J ends lost 1 base and 5 bases respectively, with 14 bases between them. Germline V CDR1 and CDR2: SNHLY, FYNNEI. The CDR3 nucleotides read TGTGCCAGCAGTGAAGGCAGGATCCTCGGTACTGAAGCTTTCTTT. Protein: CASSEGRILGTEAFF.

This clonotype was seen at least ten times. A junction end diverges from the germline sequence, so it may reflect a read error. The rearrangement joins TRBV7-7 to TRBJ2-1, with 7 bases that match TRBD2. Germline-derived CDR1 and CDR2 are SSHAT and FNYEAQ (reference sequence). The CDR3 consists of 16 residues. The CDR3 region is CASSLPPGGRGNEQFF. In DNA form, the CDR3 reads TGTGCTAGCAGCTTGCCGCCAGGCGGGAGAGGGAATGAGCAGTTCTTC.

This clonotype has at least ten counts. CDR3 DNA: TGTGCCAGCTCACCCGACAGTACTGAAGCTTTCTTT. Amino acid sequence: CASSPDSTEAFF. The chain employs TRBV18 and TRBJ1-1; the D gene is possibly TRBD1 (5 bases). The germline gives CDR1 KGHSH, CDR2 LQKENI. This CDR3 is 12 amino acids long. V was cut by 3 bases and J by 5 bases, with 7 bases left in between.

This clonotype was recorded many times. The CDR3 bases are TGCGCCAGCAGCTCCTCGACGGTGAGCACAGATACGCAGTATTTT. The encoded protein is CASSSSTVSTDTQYF. The V and J genes are TRBV5-1 and TRBJ2-3; no definite D call. The germline gives CDR1 SGHRS, CDR2 YFSETQ. The CDR3 sequence is 15 residues long. Trimming stripped 3 bases from V and 0 bases from J, with 11 bases between. The full variable domain, completed using reference TRBV5-1 and TRBJ2-3, is KAGVTQTPRYLIKTRGQQVTLSCSPISGHRSVSWYQQTPGQGLQFLFEYFSETQRNKGNFPGRFSGRQFSNSRSEMNVSTLELGDSALYLCASSSSTVSTDTQYFGPGTRLTVL.

This clonotype was found many times. The rearrangement links TRBV6-1 to TRBJ1-5; D is ambiguous. The V gene lost 6 bases and the J gene lost 0 bases, with 12 bases spanning the gap. The CDR3 totals 15 residues. Germline lookup yields CDR1 MNHNS and CDR2 SASEGT. The CDR3 spells CASRGSGHSNQPQHF. CDR3 DNA: TGTGCCAGCAGGGGCTCGGGCCATAGCAATCAGCCCCAGCATTTT.